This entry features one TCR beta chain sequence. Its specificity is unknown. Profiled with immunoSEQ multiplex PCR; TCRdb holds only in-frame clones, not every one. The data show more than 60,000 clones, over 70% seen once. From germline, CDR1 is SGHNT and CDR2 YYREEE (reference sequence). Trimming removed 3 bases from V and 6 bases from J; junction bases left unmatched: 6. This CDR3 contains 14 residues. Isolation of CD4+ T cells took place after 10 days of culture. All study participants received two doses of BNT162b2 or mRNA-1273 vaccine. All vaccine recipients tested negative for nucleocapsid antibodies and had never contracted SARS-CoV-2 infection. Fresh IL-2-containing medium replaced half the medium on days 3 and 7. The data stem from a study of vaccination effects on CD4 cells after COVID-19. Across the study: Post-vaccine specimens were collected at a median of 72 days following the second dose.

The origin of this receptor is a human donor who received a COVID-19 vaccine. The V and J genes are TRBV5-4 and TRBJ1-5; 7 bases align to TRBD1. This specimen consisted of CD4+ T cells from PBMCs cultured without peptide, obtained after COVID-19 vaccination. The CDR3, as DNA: TGTGCCAGCAGCTACCAGGGGGAAAGTCAGCCCCAGCATTTT. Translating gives CASSYQGESQPQHF. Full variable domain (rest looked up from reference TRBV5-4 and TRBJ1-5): ETGVTQSPTHLIKTRGQQVTLRCSSQSGHNTVSWYQQALGQGPQFIFQYYREEENGRGNFPPRFSGLQFPNYSSELNVNALELDDSALYLCASSYQGESQPQHFGDGTRLSIL.